The rows below give T cell receptor beta chains drawn from one sample of a study of blood T cell repertoires in COVID-19. The repertoire was sequenced with immunoSEQ multiplex PCR; TCRdb's copy has only in-frame clones and lacks some. Among roughly 380,000 clones listed, around 85% were seen once. Sequencing was carried out using peripheral blood. These receptors came from a woman aged 18 to 35 with acute or convalescent COVID-19. CDR3s include the opening cysteine and the closing phenylalanine or tryptophan. D genes are given only for firm matches. Only some rows state a clone size, as once, few, many or a class for expanded clones.

V gene: TRBV19; clone size: NA; D gene: TRBD1; J gene: TRBJ2-7; CDR3 DNA: TGTGCCAGTAGTGAGGACCCGGGACAGGGAAGAGGGGGTCCCTACGAGCAGTACTTC; CDR3 protein: CASSEDPGQGRGGPYEQYF
V gene: TRBV10-3; clone size: NA; D gene: NA; J gene: TRBJ1-1; CDR3 DNA: TGTGCCATCAGTGACGGATATCTACGAGGCCGGTGGGAGACTGAAGCTTTCTTT; CDR3 protein: CAISDGYLRGRWETEAFF
V gene: TRBV10-3; clone size: NA; D gene: TRBD1; J gene: TRBJ1-2; CDR3 DNA: TGTGCCATCAAAGGACAGGTTGCAGCTAACTATGGCTACACCTTC; CDR3 protein: CAIKGQVAANYGYTF
V gene: TRBV6-4; clone size: few; D gene: TRBD1; J gene: TRBJ2-2; CDR3 DNA: TGTGCCAGCAGTACCGGGACAGGAGACACCGGGGAGCTGTTTTTT; CDR3 protein: CASSTGTGDTGELFF
V gene: TRBV4-1; clone size: NA; D gene: NA; J gene: TRBJ1-5; CDR3 DNA: TGCGCCAGCAGCCAAGTAGTGGATTGGGGGCAGCATCAGCCCCAGCATTTT; CDR3 protein: CASSQVVDWGQHQPQHF
V gene: TRBV6-4; clone size: once; D gene: TRBD2; J gene: TRBJ2-1; CDR3 DNA: TGTGCCAGCAGTGACTGGGCTAGCGGGAGGGCCAATGAGCAGTTCTTC; CDR3 protein: CASSDWASGRANEQFF
V gene: TRBV6-6; clone size: few; D gene: TRBD2; J gene: TRBJ2-7; CDR3 DNA: TGTGCCAGCAGTTACTCGGCCAGCGGGGGAACCTACGAGCAGTACTTC; CDR3 protein: CASSYSASGGTYEQYF
V gene: TRBV3-1/TRBV3-2; clone size: few; D gene: TRBD1; J gene: TRBJ1-5; CDR3 DNA: TGTGCCAGCAGCCGAGGGACAGGCAAGAATCAGCCCCAGCATTTT; CDR3 protein: CASSRGTGKNQPQHF
V gene: TRBV7-3; clone size: NA; D gene: NA; J gene: TRBJ2-1; CDR3 DNA: TGTGCCAGCAGCATTACAGGGAGCTCCTACAATGAGCAGTTCTTC; CDR3 protein: CASSITGSSYNEQFF
V gene: TRBV10-3; clone size: NA; D gene: TRBD1; J gene: TRBJ2-2; CDR3 DNA: TGTGCCATCAGTGGCGGACAGGGGAACACCGGGGAGCTGTTTTTT; CDR3 protein: CAISGGQGNTGELFF
V gene: TRBV6-1; clone size: few; D gene: NA; J gene: TRBJ2-7; CDR3 DNA: TGTGCCAGCAGTGAAGGGTGGGACTCCATCGGGGACGAGCAGTACTTC; CDR3 protein: CASSEGWDSIGDEQYF
V gene: TRBV6-5; clone size: NA; D gene: NA; J gene: TRBJ1-1; CDR3 DNA: TGTGCCAGCAGTCAGCATTACAGCAAGAACACTGAAGCTTTCTTT; CDR3 protein: CASSQHYSKNTEAFF
V gene: TRBV27; clone size: NA; D gene: NA; J gene: TRBJ1-4; CDR3 DNA: TGTGCCAGCAGTTTTTGGGGCAGCTCTAATGAAAAACTGTTTTTT; CDR3 protein: CASSFWGSSNEKLFF
V gene: TRBV7-8; clone size: NA; D gene: NA; J gene: TRBJ1-1; CDR3 DNA: TGTGCCAGCAGCTTATCAGAGCAGGGTTTTTTTAACACTGAAGCTTTCTTT; CDR3 protein: CASSLSEQGFFNTEAFF
V gene: TRBV9; clone size: NA; D gene: NA; J gene: TRBJ2-7; CDR3 DNA: TGTGCCAGCAGCGTAGAGGCAGGGTTTGGGGAGCAGTACTTC; CDR3 protein: CASSVEAGFGEQYF
V gene: TRBV7-9; clone size: NA; D gene: NA; J gene: TRBJ2-1; CDR3 DNA: TGTGCCAGCAGCCCGCGCGTTGAGACATCAAGCTCCTACAATGAGCAGTTCTTC; CDR3 protein: CASSPRVETSSSYNEQFF
V gene: TRBV5-1; clone size: NA; D gene: TRBD2; J gene: TRBJ2-1; CDR3 DNA: TGCGCCAGCAGCTTGGCGACTAGCGGGGGGGTCAACAATGAGCAGTTCTTC; CDR3 protein: CASSLATSGGVNNEQFF
V gene: TRBV15; clone size: NA; D gene: NA; J gene: TRBJ1-3; CDR3 DNA: TGTGCCACCAGCAGCAGAGGGGGGGGCTCTGGAAACACCATATATTTT; CDR3 protein: CATSSRGGGSGNTIYF
V gene: TRBV5-5; clone size: NA; D gene: TRBD2; J gene: TRBJ2-1; CDR3 DNA: TGTGCCAGCGGGGGGACTATCAACAATGAGCAGTTCTTC; CDR3 protein: CASGGTINNEQFF
V gene: TRBV7-8; clone size: NA; D gene: TRBD2; J gene: TRBJ2-1; CDR3 DNA: TGTGCCAGCAGCTTTCATCTGGGACTAGCCATTAATGAGCAGTTCTTC; CDR3 protein: CASSFHLGLAINEQFF
V gene: TRBV4-2; clone size: few; D gene: NA; J gene: TRBJ2-1; CDR3 DNA: TGTGCCAGCAGCCCCCCCCAGACTGCCCGGAAGGATGAGCAGTTCTTC; CDR3 protein: CASSPPQTARKDEQFF
V gene: TRBV11-3; clone size: NA; D gene: TRBD2; J gene: TRBJ2-1; CDR3 DNA: TGTGCCAGCAGCGTAGGACTAGCGGGAGGTATGGATGAGCAGTTCTTC; CDR3 protein: CASSVGLAGGMDEQFF
V gene: TRBV19; clone size: NA; D gene: TRBD1; J gene: TRBJ2-6; CDR3 DNA: TGTGCCAGTAGTATTTCTCACAGGGGTGGGGCCAACGTCCTGACTTTC; CDR3 protein: CASSISHRGGANVLTF
V gene: TRBV5-1; clone size: once; D gene: NA; J gene: TRBJ2-7; CDR3 DNA: TGCGCCAGCAGCTTGGACAGTGCTGGCGAGCAGTACTTC; CDR3 protein: CASSLDSAGEQYF
V gene: TRBV9; clone size: NA; D gene: NA; J gene: TRBJ1-1; CDR3 DNA: TGTGCCAGCAGCGTAGAGCCAGGGCGGACTGAAGCTTTCTTT; CDR3 protein: CASSVEPGRTEAFF
V gene: TRBV6-5; clone size: NA; D gene: TRBD1; J gene: TRBJ1-2; CDR3 DNA: TGTGCCAGCAGGCCCCCGGGACAGGGTTCTGGCTACACCTTC; CDR3 protein: CASRPPGQGSGYTF
V gene: TRBV3-1/TRBV3-2; clone size: NA; D gene: NA; J gene: TRBJ2-1; CDR3 DNA: TGTGCCAGCAGCCAACGAACAGTTAACAATGAGCAGTTCTTC; CDR3 protein: CASSQRTVNNEQFF
V gene: TRBV7-2; clone size: NA; D gene: TRBD2; J gene: TRBJ2-3; CDR3 DNA: TGTGCCAGCAGCTTCCCGAAGCGGGGGGCTAGCACAGATACGCAGTATTTT; CDR3 protein: CASSFPKRGASTDTQYF